This TCR beta chain was captured by sequencing in a study of radiotherapy plus CTLA-4 blockade in lung cancer. Background on the study: For 15% to 20% of patients, objective responses occurred, and around 31% had disease control. Study-level points and caveats: Some TCR clones had been derived from tumors. These clones expanded in peripheral blood after radiotherapy plus ipilimumab. In blood, early T cell clone dynamics reportedly predicted response best, together with interferon-beta.

Germline CDR1 WNHNN, CDR2 SYGVQD (reference sequence). V was clipped by 3 bases and J by 5 bases; unmatched bases: 3. CDR3 length equals 15 residues. Repertoires were generated with immunoSEQ multiplex PCR, while TCRdb's copy carries only in-frame clones and drops some. Among 65,000 to 95,000 clones, roughly 86% were seen once, and the ten largest hold less than 0.9%. For this clone: Its target is not known.

This sample comprised peripheral blood, obtained from a patient treated with radiotherapy plus ipilimumab. This receptor was obtained from a human donor with non-small cell lung cancer who had stable disease on radiotherapy plus ipilimumab. V and J are TRBV10-1 and TRBJ2-5; 13 nucleotides match TRBD2. The CDR3 sequence: CASSELAGGPETQYF. Here the CDR3 DNA reads TGCGCCAGCAGTGAACTAGCGGGAGGGCCCGAGACCCAGTACTTC.